A single sample gave rise to the 2 T cell receptor beta chains below, sequenced in a study of T-cell memory formation after mild COVID-19. One entry per CDR3 protein, called by TCRdb with MiXCR from the 5' RACE reads. The table records about 110,000 distinct CDR3 sequences, roughly 19% of them present only once. The sample comprised PBMCs or a T cell subset sorted from them (not recorded which). These receptors were obtained from a man aged 18 to 30 who had mild COVID-19 (a few samples of this study predate the infection). Cell type and time point are not known.

This clonotype has more than one count but fewer than ten. This chain links TRBV18 with TRBJ1-1; D is undetermined. The germline V gene encodes CDR1 KGHSH and CDR2 LQKENI. Trimming shortened V by 2 bases and J by 1 base, and 5 bases separated the two germline ends. This CDR3 has 13 amino acids. The CDR3 bases are TGTGCCAGCTCACCAGACTGGAACACTGAAGCTTTCTTT. This gives the protein CASSPDWNTEAFF. Combining the CDR3 with reference TRBV18 and TRBJ1-1 gives the whole variable domain NAGVMQNPRHLVRRRGQEARLRCSPMKGHSHVYWYRQLPEEGLKFMVYLQKENIIDESGMPKERFSAEFPKEGPSILRIQQVVRGDSAAYFCASSPDWNTEAFFGQGTRLTVV.

The chain carries TRBV6-5 and TRBJ2-3; 9 bases line up with TRBD2. This CDR3 region has 15 residues. The germline CDR1 and CDR2 sequences are MNHEY and SVGAGI. J lost 6 bases, V lost 3 bases, and 7 bases had no gene match. The DNA for the CDR3 is TGTGCCAGCAGTTATTTGCGGGGGGGGAGGGATACGCAGTATTTT. Residues: CASSYLRGGRDTQYF.